One TCR beta chain is described in this entry. No cognate antigen has been identified for it. The sample holds no much larger clone one base away, and base qualities are not on file. Libraries were made using RACE. Sequencing took place on a NextSeq 500. During library preparation, unique molecular identifiers were attached to individual cDNA molecules so that TCRs could be counted quantitatively and reproducibly. The published analysis was carried out like this. Samples had a median of 95,638 TCRs, with a range from about 23,224 to 750,000. The Decombinator software suite was used to annotate the V, J and CDR3 of the TCR reads. For the PS versus PT1 abundance plots, all samples were subsampled to the same number of TCRs (28,000). TCRs were defined as expanded if absent before sensitization and observed at least eight times at the 2-week time point. Clones were called with MiXCR by TCRdb after fastp trimmed the public reads at Q25, and only in-frame beta chains were retained. Each CDR3 protein appears once, grouped with its most common genes and DNA. The V and J calls and clone size are TCRdb's, not the authors'. In all, the sample holds about 34,000 distinct CDR3 sequences, and about a tenth of those were seen once. The top ten hold 27% of the sample.

This sample was included in a study of human T cells and chemical hapten exposure (TCRdb year 2021). Turning to the overall study: For sensitization, 2% DPC in acetone was applied to a 2 cm by 2 cm area of upper inner arm skin. Patch testing was performed on the upper back with Finn chambers containing 0.01% DPC, and the patch tests were scored after 6 days according to International Contact Dermatitis Research Group standards. Weekly therapeutic DPC doses were additionally applied to the scalp of patients throughout the roughly 25-week study period. Patient blood was sampled pre-sensitization (week 0) and at 2, 6 and about 24 weeks after DPC sensitization. The patient cohort, mostly female, included alopecia areata with under or over 50% scalp involvement, alopecia totalis and alopecia universalis. Libraries were pooled for sequencing, and per-sample TCR yields varied mainly because of small differences in library volumes within the pool. Around 30 alopecia patients provided blood for TCR sequencing at one to four time points (pre-sensitization, 2, 6 and 24 weeks). Peripheral blood TCR repertoire changes were tracked in vivo in alopecia patients during primary and secondary sensitization to the hapten diphenylcyclopropenone (DPC). From each blood RNA sample, both TCR alpha and TCR beta chains were sequenced.

The intended sense of this specimen's time point label: pre-sensitization, week 0. Read against the paper, the sample's treatment or condition label means: therapeutic diphenylcyclopropenone sensitization with weekly scalp DPC. Total RNA was isolated from unfractionated whole blood collected in Tempus Blood RNA tubes. Blood at each patch-test visit was drawn before the patch test was applied. Eligible patients were aged 18 to 70, diagnosed with alopecia, deemed suitable for DPC therapy, and excluded if pregnant. Including the terminal cysteine and phenylalanine, the CDR3 comprises 13 residues. Of all the DNA, just the CDR3 is kept, 39 bases in frame from base 1. Cut back by 4 bases and 2 bases, the V and J ends lie 8 bases apart. The germline V gene yields MNHEY for CDR1 and SVGEGT for CDR2. General findings and caveats noted by the study authors: Significantly more large CDR3 similarity clusters were formed by expanded TCRs than by pre-sensitization or healthy control sets, consistent with antigen-driven responses. All patients had alopecia, a presumed autoimmune disease, so their immune response might differ from that of healthy individuals. Repeated subsampling changed both the strength of the expansion versus patch-test correlation and the threshold at which the correlation became significant. No change with DPC sensitization was found in the number of TCRs above 1 in 1000 frequency, and no evidence of global repertoire structure alterations was found. Patch test score was positively correlated with the number of PT1 expanded TCRs, with significance at thresholds 8, 16 and 32 but not at 4.

Sequences were derived from whole blood, sampled in connection with sensitization to the hapten diphenylcyclopropenone (DPC). The source is a man over 45 with alopecia areata. Some clones in this sample may be carry-over from other donors' samples. The rearranged segments are TRBV6-2 or TRBV6-3 and TRBJ2-5; no confident D gene assignment can be made. The nucleotide sequence reads TGTGCCAGCAGTTTACAAGGACAAGAGACCCAGTACTTC. Its protein product is CASSLQGQETQYF.